These 5 T cell receptor beta chains originate from one sample sequenced in a study of cytomegalovirus exposure and HLA in healthy donors. TCRdb's copy holds only in-frame clones and misses some; the assay was immunoSEQ multiplex PCR. The sample has about 240,000 clones, 70% to 90% seen once. The sample was PBMCs. These receptors originate from a woman in her twenties or thirties in good health and CMV-seropositive.

The rearrangement uses TRBV7-8 and TRBJ2-7; D is possibly TRBD2 (6 bases). CDR3 length: 14 residues. V was shortened by 3 bases and J by 3 bases, with 12 bases between the two germline ends. Germline V lookup: CDR1 SGHVS, CDR2 FQNEAQ. CDR3: CASSFPGLSYEQYF. CDR3 sequence (DNA): TGTGCCAGCAGCTTTCCGGGACTCAGCTACGAGCAGTACTTC.

V and J are TRBV9 and TRBJ1-5, with unresolved D. The CDR3 length is 15 residues. V dropped 0 bases and J dropped 5 bases, with 12 bases sitting between them. Per germline, CDR1 SGDLS and CDR2 YYNGEE. CDR3 residues: CASSVGPLGDQPQHF. The CDR3 bases are TGTGCCAGCAGCGTAGGGCCCCTAGGTGATCAGCCCCAGCATTTT.

The chain recombines TRBV13 with TRBJ2-1; 8 bases are shared with TRBD2. Germline CDR1 reads PRHDT; CDR2 reads FYEKMQ (reference sequence). This CDR3 is 16 amino acids long. The V segment lost 2 bases and the J segment 4 bases; nucleotides outside the gene matches: 7. CDR3 in DNA: TGTGCCAGCAGCTTAATGGCGGGAGGAGGGTACAATGAGCAGTTCTTC. Encoded protein: CASSLMAGGGYNEQFF.

J is TRBJ1-2 and V is TRBV27; weak D call: TRBD1 (6 bases). The germline gives CDR1 MNHEY, CDR2 SMNVEV (reference sequence). The ends were cut back, 1 base at V and 4 bases at J, with 13 bases in the middle. CDR3 size: 15 residues. CDR3 in DNA: TGTGCCAGCAGTTTATTGGGGGGGCTGGGCTATGGCTACACCTTC. This sequence encodes CASSLLGGLGYGYTF.

This clone was counted between two and nine times. The CDR3 protein is CASSLPGTAKNIQYF. CDR3 sequence (DNA): TGTGCCAGCAGCTTACCGGGTACGGCCAAAAACATTCAGTACTTC. The rearrangement joins TRBV7-2 to TRBJ2-4; the D is unclear. Germline values: CDR1 SGHTA, CDR2 FQGNSA. This CDR3 spans 15 amino acids. Trimming took 2 bases from V and 1 from J, leaving 9 bases between them.